A single T cell receptor beta chain is shown here with its context. TCRdb keeps only in-frame clones here, not all; method: immunoSEQ multiplex PCR. The sample holds about 88,000 clones, about nine tenths seen once. V shed 4 bases and J 5 bases; nucleotides not matched to a gene: 4. Germline-derived CDR1 and CDR2 are KGHSH and LQKENI. The CDR3 contains 14 residues. The data are from a study of T cell responses to AZD1222 COVID-19 vaccine. The sample in question was peripheral blood, obtained 28 days after the second AZD1222 dose. The TCR originated in an adult who received the AZD1222 COVID-19 vaccine. The V call is TRBV18, the J call TRBJ1-3, with 8 positions matching TRBD1. The CDR3 DNA follows: TGTGCCAGCTCACAGGGACAGGTCCGAAACACCATATATTTT. Amino acids: CASSQGQVRNTIYF.